This T cell receptor beta chain was observed in a study of CD8+ T cells in alopecia areata. As concerns this clone: Antigen unknown.

The CDR3 runs to 14 residues. With 3 bases removed from V and 5 bases from J, the gap between germline ends came to 16 bases. Germline values: CDR1 SQVTM, CDR2 ANQGSEA. PBMCs provided sorted CD4+ and CD8+ T cells. After isolation, RNA underwent reverse transcription to generate cDNA as the sequencing template. The method was immunoSEQ multiplex PCR; TCRdb's version includes in-frame clones alone and lacks a portion of them. The sample includes about 200,000 clones, 56% of them seen just once. Study findings and constraints: Greater clonality was observed in lesional scalp samples, especially alopecia totalis/universalis, versus normal scalp. Sequencing of scalp tissue also captures the resident alphabeta T cells of normal skin.

The sample was CD8+ T cells sorted from blood. The rearrangement uses TRBV29-1 and TRBJ1-2; possibly TRBD1 for D (6 bases). The clonotype was recovered from a human donor in good health. This CDR3 is CSVDISGQLYGYTF. CDR3 DNA sequence: TGCAGCGTTGATATTTCCGGACAGCTATATGGCTACACCTTC.